Listed here are 15 T cell receptor beta chains from one sample, sequenced in a study of radiation and T cells in renal cell carcinoma. The data were produced by immunoSEQ multiplex PCR, yet TCRdb's version contains in-frame clones alone and is incomplete. The table lists around 100,000 clones, around 84% of them singletons, with about 7.2% in the top ten. The time point denotes: blood 4 weeks post-SBRT, at nephrectomy. Sample treatment: 15 Gy SBRT to primary tumor, nephrectomy 4 weeks later. The source was blood, collected from a patient whose treatment included radiotherapy and nephrectomy. The receptors come from a man in his fifties or sixties with renal cell carcinoma.

This clone has only a few counts. The chain links TRBV27 to TRBJ1-5; tentative D call: TRBD1 (6 bases). V lost 6 bases to trimming and J lost 1 base, with 13 bases between them. The CDR3 contains 15 residues. Germline assignment: CDR1 MNHEY and CDR2 SMNVEV (reference sequence). The CDR3, as DNA: TGTGCCAGCAGACCAGGGGTATTAAGCAATCAGCCCCAGCATTTT. It yields the protein CASRPGVLSNQPQHF.

This chain links TRBV19 with TRBJ2-7; unclear D gene. The V gene's germline CDR1 is LNHDA and CDR2 SQIVND (reference sequence). The CDR3 has 13 amino acids. Trimming removed 2 bases from V and 0 bases from J, with 5 bases in between. The CDR3 DNA is TGTGCCAGTAGTATAACAGTCTCCTACGAGCAGTACTTC. This encodes CASSITVSYEQYF.

The chain employs TRBV4-2 and TRBJ2-2; TRBD2 aligns across 13 bases. The CDR3 is made up of 16 amino acids. Germline CDR1 is LGHNA and CDR2 is YNFKEQ. With V trimmed by 6 bases and J by 4 bases, 5 bases remained unmatched. The CDR3, as DNA: TGTGCCAGCAGAAGGACTAGCGGGAGAATCACCGGGGAGCTGTTTTTT. Protein sequence: CASRRTSGRITGELFF.

This clone showed up just once. Other DNA sequences of this sample code for an identical CDR3. This chain connects TRBV5-1 to TRBJ1-4; the D gene is possibly TRBD1 (5 bases). Trimming took off 5 bases at V and 0 bases at J, with 5 bases between the two ends. The CDR3 is 13 amino acids. Germline CDR1 is SGHRS and CDR2 is YFSETQ. The CDR3 spells CASRTATNEKLFF. The CDR3 coding sequence is TGCGCCAGCAGGACAGCAACTAATGAAAAACTGTTTTTT.

The rearrangement links TRBV7-2 to TRBJ2-2; D assignment may be TRBD1 or TRBD2 (5 bases each). CDR1 and CDR2 from the germline V gene are SGHTA and FQGNSA. V was trimmed by 7 bases and J by 4 bases, leaving 16 bases between them. This CDR3 is 15 amino acids long. CDR3 sequence: CASNVRPRGTGELFF. The CDR3 DNA reads TGTGCCAGCAATGTGCGACCGAGGGGCACCGGGGAGCTGTTTTTT.

About this clone: Compared with germline, one end of the junction differs, possibly owing to a read error. The rearrangement uses TRBV5-1 and TRBJ1-1, with D hard to call. Germline V gene data show CDR1 as SGHRS and CDR2 as YFSETQ. CDR3 length: 11 residues. CDR3 sequence: CASSLNSEAFF. The CDR3 nucleotides read TGCGCCAGCAGCTTGAACAGTGAAGCTTTCTTT.

The V call is TRBV19, the J call TRBJ1-4, with D maybe TRBD1 (5 bases). CDR3 length equals 15 residues. V lost 5 bases and J lost 4, with 14 bases in between. From germline, CDR1 is LNHDA and CDR2 SQIVND (reference sequence). The CDR3 DNA is TGTGCCAGTAGTGGGCACAGGACTGGTAATGAAAAACTGTTTTTT. Translated: CASSGHRTGNEKLFF.

The rearrangement links TRBV5-1 to TRBJ2-1; tentative D call: TRBD1 (6 bases). This CDR3 is 15 amino acids long. Germline loops: CDR1 SGHRS, CDR2 YFSETQ. V lost 4 bases to trimming and J lost 2 bases, with 13 bases between them. CDR3 nucleotide sequence: TGCGCCAGCAGCAACACAGGGTTGACCTACAATGAGCAGTTCTTC. Translated: CASSNTGLTYNEQFF.

The J gene is TRBJ1-1, the V gene TRBV28, with a tentative D call TRBD1 (6 bases). Trimming took 3 bases from V and 10 from J, leaving 12 bases between them. The CDR3 extends over 12 amino acids. Germline V CDR1 and CDR2: MDHEN, SYDVKM. DNA of the CDR3: TGTGCCAGCAGTTTGAACAGGGAGGCAGCTTTCTTT. It encodes CASSLNREAAFF.

The V gene is TRBV6-5, the J gene TRBJ1-5, with D unclear. V lost 0 bases and J 7 bases, leaving 10 bases between the germline ends. Per the germline V gene, CDR1 is MNHEY and CDR2 is SVGAGI. The CDR3 has 14 residues. For the CDR3, the DNA is TGTGCCAGCAGTTACTCGGGTCGAGACCAGCCCCAGCATTTT. It yields the protein CASSYSGRDQPQHF.

About this clone itself: Other nucleotide sequences in the sample specify the same CDR3. CDR3 DNA: TGTGCCAGCAGCCTGGGGGTTTCTGGAAACACCATATATTTT. It yields the protein CASSLGVSGNTIYF. The V and J genes are TRBV7-9 and TRBJ1-3, with D perhaps TRBD1 (5 bases). Germline V CDR1 and CDR2: SEHNR, FQNEAQ (reference sequence). The CDR3 loop spans 14 amino acids. Trimming shortened V by 5 bases and J by 1 base, and 9 bases separated the two germline ends.

V and J are TRBV5-1 and TRBJ1-1; D is unresolved. V lost 0 bases and J lost 7, with 13 bases in between. Germline V CDR1 and CDR2: SGHRS, YFSETQ. CDR3 size: 14 residues. The CDR3 bases are TGCGCCAGCAGCTTGGAGGGCGGTCGAATTGAAGCTTTCTTT. Translation gives CASSLEGGRIEAFF.

J is TRBJ2-1 and V is TRBV4-1, with 7 bases lining up with TRBD1. V was clipped by 4 bases and J by 0 bases; unmatched bases: 6. The CDR3 is made up of 16 amino acids. Germline assignment: CDR1 MGHRA and CDR2 YSYEKL. The CDR3 DNA sequence: TGCGCCAGCAGCCTCGGGGACAGCATCTCCTACAATGAGCAGTTCTTC. It yields the protein CASSLGDSISYNEQFF.

The CDR3 spells CSARGSGELFF. The CDR3 nucleotides read TGCAGTGCTAGAGGGTCCGGGGAGCTGTTTTTT. The chain uses TRBV20-1 and TRBJ2-2, with unresolved D. The CDR3 runs to 11 residues. Trimming stripped 1 base from V and 6 bases from J, with 3 bases between. CDR1 and CDR2 from the germline V gene are DFQATT and SNEGSKA (reference sequence).

Regarding this clone: The same CDR3 can be traced to other DNA sequences in this sample. The J gene is TRBJ2-1, the V gene TRBV7-2; 13 nucleotides agree with TRBD2. CDR3 length: 15 amino acids. Per germline, CDR1 SGHTA and CDR2 FQGNSA. J lost 9 bases, V lost 5 bases, and 7 bases had no gene match. The CDR3 bases are TGTGCCAGCAGCCGCACTAGCGGGAGGGCCCCTGAGCAGTTCTTC. Protein: CASSRTSGRAPEQFF.